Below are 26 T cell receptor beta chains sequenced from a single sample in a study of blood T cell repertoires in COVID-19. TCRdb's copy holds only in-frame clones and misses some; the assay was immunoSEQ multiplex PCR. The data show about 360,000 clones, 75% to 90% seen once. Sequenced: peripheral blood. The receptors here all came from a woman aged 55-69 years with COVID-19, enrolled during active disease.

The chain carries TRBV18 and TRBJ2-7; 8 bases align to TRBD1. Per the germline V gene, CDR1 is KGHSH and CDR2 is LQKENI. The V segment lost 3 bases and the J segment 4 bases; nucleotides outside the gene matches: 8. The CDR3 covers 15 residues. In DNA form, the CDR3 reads TGTGCCAGCTCACCGGCGACAGGGGCTTCTTACGAGCAGTACTTC. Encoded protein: CASSPATGASYEQYF.

For the CDR3, the DNA is TGTGCCAGCAGCGTGGGGGGACTCGGGAGCTCCTACAATGAGCAGTTCTTC. Protein sequence: CASSVGGLGSSYNEQFF. The V and J genes are TRBV28 and TRBJ2-1; possibly TRBD2 for D (6 bases). The CDR3 extends over 17 amino acids. The germline CDR1 and CDR2 sequences are MDHEN and SYDVKM. The ends were cut back, 6 bases at V and 0 bases at J, with 18 bases in the middle. The variable domain in full, completed from reference TRBV28 and TRBJ2-1, reads DVKVTQSSRYLVKRTGEKVFLECVQDMDHENMFWYRQDPGLGLRLIYFSYDVKMKEKGDIPEGYSVSREKKERFSLILESASTNQTSMYLCASSVGGLGSSYNEQFFGPGTRLTVL.

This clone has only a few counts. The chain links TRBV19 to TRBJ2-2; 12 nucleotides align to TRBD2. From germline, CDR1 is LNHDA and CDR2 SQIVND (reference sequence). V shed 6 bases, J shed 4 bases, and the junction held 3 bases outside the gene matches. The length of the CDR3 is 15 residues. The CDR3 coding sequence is TGTGCCAGTAGGATACTAGCGGGGGGCACCGGGGAGCTGTTTTTT. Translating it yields CASRILAGGTGELFF.

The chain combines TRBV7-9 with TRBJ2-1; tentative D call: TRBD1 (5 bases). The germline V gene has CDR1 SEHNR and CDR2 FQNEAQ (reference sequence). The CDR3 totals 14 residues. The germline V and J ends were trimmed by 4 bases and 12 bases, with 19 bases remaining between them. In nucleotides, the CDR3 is TGTGCCAGCAGCTCACAGGTAAACCAAAATCGGCAGTTCTTC. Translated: CASSSQVNQNRQFF.

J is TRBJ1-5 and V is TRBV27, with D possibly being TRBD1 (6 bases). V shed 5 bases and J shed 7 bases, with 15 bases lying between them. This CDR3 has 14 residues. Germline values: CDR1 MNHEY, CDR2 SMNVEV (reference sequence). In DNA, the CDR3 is TGTGCCAGCAGTATTAGAGGGGGGGGACAGCCCCAGCATTTT. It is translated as CASSIRGGGQPQHF.

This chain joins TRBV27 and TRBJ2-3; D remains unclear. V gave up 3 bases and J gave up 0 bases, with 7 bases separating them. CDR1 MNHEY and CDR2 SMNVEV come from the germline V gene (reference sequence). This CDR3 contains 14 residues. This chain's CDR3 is CASSFLPSTDTQYF. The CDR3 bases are TGTGCCAGCAGTTTCCTTCCGAGCACAGATACGCAGTATTTT.

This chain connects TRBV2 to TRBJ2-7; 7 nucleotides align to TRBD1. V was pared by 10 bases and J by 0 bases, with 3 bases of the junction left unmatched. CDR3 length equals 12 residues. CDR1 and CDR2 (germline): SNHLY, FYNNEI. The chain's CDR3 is CATRQGSYEQYF. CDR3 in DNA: TGTGCCACCAGACAGGGCTCCTACGAGCAGTACTTC.

The CDR3 reads CASSAHGLDYEQYF. The CDR3 DNA is TGTGCCAGCAGCGCTCATGGGCTGGACTACGAGCAGTACTTC. The chain couples TRBV9 to TRBJ2-7; D is uncertain. The CDR3 loop spans 14 amino acids. V lost 3 bases and J lost 3, with 13 bases in between. Germline V gene lookup returns CDR1 SGDLS and CDR2 YYNGEE.

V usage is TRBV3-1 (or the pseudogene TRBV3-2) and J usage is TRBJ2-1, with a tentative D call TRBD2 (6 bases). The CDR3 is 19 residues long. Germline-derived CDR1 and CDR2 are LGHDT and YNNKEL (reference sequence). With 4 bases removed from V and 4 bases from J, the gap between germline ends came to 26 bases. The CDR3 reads CASSRPSGGRGRQYNEQFF. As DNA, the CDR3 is TGTGCCAGCAGCCGGCCCAGCGGTGGGCGGGGACGGCAATACAATGAGCAGTTCTTC.

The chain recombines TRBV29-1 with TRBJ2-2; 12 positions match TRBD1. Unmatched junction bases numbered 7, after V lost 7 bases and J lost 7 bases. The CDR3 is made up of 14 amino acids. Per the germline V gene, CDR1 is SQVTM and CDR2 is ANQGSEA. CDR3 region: CSGGTGGGRGELFF. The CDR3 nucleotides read TGCAGCGGGGGGACAGGGGGCGGCCGCGGGGAGCTGTTTTTT.

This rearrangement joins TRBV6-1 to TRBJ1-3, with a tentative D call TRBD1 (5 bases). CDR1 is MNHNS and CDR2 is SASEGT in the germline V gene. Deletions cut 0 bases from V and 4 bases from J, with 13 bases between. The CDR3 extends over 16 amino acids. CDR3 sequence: CASSEARGGSGNTIYF. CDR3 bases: TGTGCCAGCAGTGAAGCCCGGGGGGGATCGGGAAACACCATATATTTT.

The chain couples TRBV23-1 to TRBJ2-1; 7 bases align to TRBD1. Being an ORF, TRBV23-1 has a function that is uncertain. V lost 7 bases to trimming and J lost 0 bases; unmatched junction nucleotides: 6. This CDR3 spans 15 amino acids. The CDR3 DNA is TGCGCCAGCACAACAGGGGTCAGCTCCTACAATGAGCAGTTCTTC. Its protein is CASTTGVSSYNEQFF.

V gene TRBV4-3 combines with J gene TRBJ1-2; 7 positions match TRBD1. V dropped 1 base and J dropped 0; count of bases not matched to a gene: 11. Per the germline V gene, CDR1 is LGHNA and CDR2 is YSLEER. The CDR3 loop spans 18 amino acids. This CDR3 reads CASSQGTGTASSNYGYTF. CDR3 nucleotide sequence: TGCGCCAGCAGCCAAGGGACTGGGACAGCAAGTTCTAACTATGGCTACACCTTC.

The CDR3 DNA sequence: TGTGCCAGCAGTCCCGGGACAGGTGTAAATGAGCAGTTCTTC. It encodes CASSPGTGVNEQFF. The chain has TRBV6-5 and TRBJ2-1; 8 bases line up with TRBD1. Germline V lookup: CDR1 MNHEY, CDR2 SVGAGI. The CDR3 loop spans 14 amino acids. Trimming at V came to 5 bases and at J to 7 bases, leaving 7 bases not matched to a gene.

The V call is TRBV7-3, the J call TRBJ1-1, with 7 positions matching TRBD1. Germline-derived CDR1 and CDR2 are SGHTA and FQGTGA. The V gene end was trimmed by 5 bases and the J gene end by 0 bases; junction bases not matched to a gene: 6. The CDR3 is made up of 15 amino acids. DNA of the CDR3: TGTGCCAGCAGCCCAAAACAGGGGATGAACACTGAAGCTTTCTTT. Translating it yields CASSPKQGMNTEAFF.

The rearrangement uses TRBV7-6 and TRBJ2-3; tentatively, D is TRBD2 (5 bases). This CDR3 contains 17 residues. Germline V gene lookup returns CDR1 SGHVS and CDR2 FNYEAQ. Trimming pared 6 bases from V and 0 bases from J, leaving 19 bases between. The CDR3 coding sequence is TGTGCCAGCAGTCGAAGGGAGCGCATCGTGAGCACAGATACGCAGTATTTT. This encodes CASSRRERIVSTDTQYF.

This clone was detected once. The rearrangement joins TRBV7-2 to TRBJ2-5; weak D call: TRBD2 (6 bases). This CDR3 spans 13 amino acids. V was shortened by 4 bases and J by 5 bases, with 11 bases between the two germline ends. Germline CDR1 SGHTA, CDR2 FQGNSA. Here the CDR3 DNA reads TGTGCCAGCAGCTCGCGGGATATGGAGACCCAGTACTTC. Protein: CASSSRDMETQYF. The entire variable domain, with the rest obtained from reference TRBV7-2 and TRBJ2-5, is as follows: GAGVSQSPSNKVTEKGKDVELRCDPISGHTALYWYRQSLGQGLEFLIYFQGNSAPDKSGLPSDRFSAERTGGSVSTLTIQRTQQEDSAVYLCASSSRDMETQYFGPGTRLLVL.

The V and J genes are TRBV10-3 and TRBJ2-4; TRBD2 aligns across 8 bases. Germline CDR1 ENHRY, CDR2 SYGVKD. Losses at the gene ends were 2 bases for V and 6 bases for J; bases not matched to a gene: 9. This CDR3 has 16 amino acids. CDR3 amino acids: CAISESQRGNLNIQYF. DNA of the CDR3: TGTGCCATCAGTGAGAGCCAGCGGGGGAACCTAAACATTCAGTACTTC.

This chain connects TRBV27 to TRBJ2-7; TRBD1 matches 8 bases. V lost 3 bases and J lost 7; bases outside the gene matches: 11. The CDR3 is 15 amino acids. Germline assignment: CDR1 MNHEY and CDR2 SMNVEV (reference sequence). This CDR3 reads CASSLWSDRGGEQYF. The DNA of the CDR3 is TGTGCCAGCAGTTTGTGGTCCGACAGGGGAGGAGAGCAGTACTTC.

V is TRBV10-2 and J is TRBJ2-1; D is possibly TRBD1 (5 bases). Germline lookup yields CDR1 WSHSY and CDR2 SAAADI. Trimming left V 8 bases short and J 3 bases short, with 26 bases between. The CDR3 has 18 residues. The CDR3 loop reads CASYGRAPDTQLYNEQFF. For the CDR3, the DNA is TGCGCCAGCTACGGCAGGGCACCAGATACCCAGCTCTACAATGAGCAGTTCTTC.

CDR3 nucleotide sequence: TGTGCCAGCAGCCATGTAGCGGGGGGCCCAATTTATAGATACGAGCAGTACTTC. Translating it yields CASSHVAGGPIYRYEQYF. The chain is built from TRBV3-1 (or the pseudogene TRBV3-2) and TRBJ2-7; 10 positions agree with TRBD2. CDR3 size: 18 residues. V gave up 3 bases and J gave up 4 bases; unmatched junction bases: 15. Germline V CDR1 and CDR2: LGHDT, YNNKEL (reference sequence).

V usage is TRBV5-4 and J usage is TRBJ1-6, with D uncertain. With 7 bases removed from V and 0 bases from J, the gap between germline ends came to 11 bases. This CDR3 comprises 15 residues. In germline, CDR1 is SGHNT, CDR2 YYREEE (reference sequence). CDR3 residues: CASLDLSSYNSPLHF. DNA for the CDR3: TGTGCCAGCCTGGACTTAAGCTCCTATAATTCACCCCTCCACTTT.

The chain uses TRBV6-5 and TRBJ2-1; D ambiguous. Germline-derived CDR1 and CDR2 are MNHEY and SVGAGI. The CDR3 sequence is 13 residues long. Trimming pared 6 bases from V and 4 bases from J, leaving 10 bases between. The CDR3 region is CASRQQTYNEQFF. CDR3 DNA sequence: TGTGCCAGCAGACAGCAGACATACAATGAGCAGTTCTTC.

CDR3 sequence: CASSSGGGIYGYTF. CDR3 nucleotide sequence: TGTGCCAGCAGCTCGGGTGGAGGTATCTATGGCTACACCTTC. The chain carries TRBV7-6 and TRBJ1-2, with D unresolved. Germline CDR1 is SGHVS and CDR2 is FNYEAQ. This CDR3 is 14 amino acids long. V lost 4 bases to trimming and J lost 4 bases, with 13 bases between them.

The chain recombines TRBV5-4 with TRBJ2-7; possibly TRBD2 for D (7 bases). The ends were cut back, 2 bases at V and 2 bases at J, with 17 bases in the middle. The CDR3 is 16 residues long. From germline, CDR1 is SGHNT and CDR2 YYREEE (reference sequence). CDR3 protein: CASSLGRGAPAYEQYF. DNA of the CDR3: TGTGCCAGCAGCTTAGGACGGGGGGCCCCCGCCTACGAGCAGTACTTC.

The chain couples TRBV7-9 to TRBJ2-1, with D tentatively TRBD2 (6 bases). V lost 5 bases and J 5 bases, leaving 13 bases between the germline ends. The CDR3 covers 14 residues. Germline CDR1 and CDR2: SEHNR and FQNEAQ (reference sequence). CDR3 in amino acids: CASSLRTGDNEQFF. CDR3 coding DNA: TGTGCCAGCAGCCTCCGTACGGGGGACAATGAGCAGTTCTTC.